These 16 T cell receptor beta chains were all obtained from the same sample, sequenced in a study of T cell responses to AZD1222 COVID-19 vaccine. Produced via immunoSEQ multiplex PCR; TCRdb's table is partial and in-frame only. In the table there are just under 95,000 clones, 70% to 90% of which are singletons. The specimen comprised peripheral blood, sampled on day 0 of AZD1222 vaccination. These receptors all come from an adult in good health.

The chain uses TRBV3-1 (or the pseudogene TRBV3-2) and TRBJ1-1; D is undetermined. The CDR3 extends over 14 amino acids. Trimming left V 3 bases short and J 4 bases short, with 12 bases between. Per the germline V gene, CDR1 is LGHDT and CDR2 is YNNKEL (reference sequence). The CDR3 coding sequence is TGTGCCAGCAGCCACGGATCCCTGGGCACTGAAGCTTTCTTT. It encodes CASSHGSLGTEAFF.

The count of this clone is one. The rearrangement uses TRBV6-5 and TRBJ1-6; tentative D call: TRBD1 (5 bases). This CDR3 has 15 amino acids. V lost 2 bases to trimming and J lost 6 bases, with 11 bases between them. In germline, CDR1 is MNHEY, CDR2 SVGAGI. The CDR3 spells CASSYTGTANSPLHF. CDR3 DNA sequence: TGTGCCAGCAGTTACACCGGGACGGCTAATTCACCCCTCCACTTT.

This clone has just one count. The chain is built from TRBV6-5 and TRBJ1-5; no clear D gene. This CDR3 spans 13 amino acids. Trimming took off 6 bases at V and 2 bases at J, with 8 bases between the two ends. Germline loops: CDR1 MNHEY, CDR2 SVGAGI. The CDR3 reads CASRSDRNQPQHF. The CDR3 DNA reads as TGTGCCAGCAGATCCGACCGCAATCAGCCCCAGCATTTT.

This chain joins TRBV5-8 and TRBJ2-3; D ambiguous. The CDR3 totals 16 residues. Deletions cut 3 bases from V and 1 base from J, with 15 bases between. Germline V gene sequence: CDR1 SGHTS, CDR2 YDEGEE. DNA of the CDR3: TGTGCCAGCAGCTCCTTTTCGAGGATGGGCACAGATACGCAGTATTTT. Amino acids: CASSSFSRMGTDTQYF.

J is TRBJ1-4 and V is TRBV10-3; 8 bases line up with TRBD1. Germline V gives CDR1 ENHRY, CDR2 SYGVKD. V was clipped by 8 bases and J by 2 bases; unmatched bases: 4. The CDR3 sequence is 14 residues long. CDR3 in DNA: TGTGCCATCGGGTGGACAGGGACTAATGAAAAACTGTTTTTT. Protein product: CAIGWTGTNEKLFF.

This clone has just a few counts. The gene calls are TRBV27 and TRBJ2-5; D unresolved. CDR3 length: 14 residues. Trimming shortened V by 0 bases and J by 7 bases, and 12 bases separated the two germline ends. Germline V gene sequence: CDR1 MNHEY, CDR2 SMNVEV (reference sequence). CDR3 sequence (DNA): TGTGCCAGCAGTTTATCATACAGTGCTGGGACCCAGTACTTC. Protein: CASSLSYSAGTQYF.

The rearrangement links TRBV3-1 (or the pseudogene TRBV3-2) to TRBJ2-7, with a tentative D call TRBD2 (5 bases). Trimming removed 4 bases at V and 0 bases at J, with 10 bases between. This CDR3 spans 14 amino acids. CDR1 and CDR2 from the germline V gene are LGHDT and YNNKEL (reference sequence). The CDR3 DNA is TGTGCCAGCAGCCCACGTGGGAGCTCCTACGAGCAGTACTTC. Protein product: CASSPRGSSYEQYF.

J is TRBJ1-1 and V is TRBV19; TRBD1 is a possible D gene (6 bases). Deletions cut 3 bases from V and 5 bases from J, with 13 bases between. The germline V gene has CDR1 LNHDA and CDR2 SQIVND (reference sequence). CDR3 length: 14 residues. In DNA form, the CDR3 reads TGTGCCAGTAGTATTACCAGGGGTAGGACTGAAGCTTTCTTT. Its protein is CASSITRGRTEAFF.

This rearrangement joins TRBV30 to TRBJ2-7; D gene uncertain. The length of the CDR3 is 14 residues. CDR1 and CDR2 from the germline V gene are GTSNPN and SVGIG (reference sequence). The ends were cut back, 1 base at V and 3 bases at J, with 13 bases in the middle. The chain's CDR3 is CAWSGVGQGYEQYF. DNA for the CDR3: TGTGCCTGGAGTGGGGTAGGGCAAGGCTACGAGCAGTACTTC.

This chain joins TRBV5-1 and TRBJ2-7, with 11 nucleotides matching TRBD1. CDR1 and CDR2 (germline): SGHRS, YFSETQ. After removal of 4 bases from V and 6 bases from J, the junction contained 9 bases not matched to a gene. CDR3 length equals 15 residues. The CDR3 loop is CASSPTGTGGIEQYF. The CDR3 DNA is TGCGCCAGCAGCCCGACCGGGACAGGGGGGATCGAGCAGTACTTC. Filled out from reference TRBV5-1 and TRBJ2-7, the complete variable domain reads KAGVTQTPRYLIKTRGQQVTLSCSPISGHRSVSWYQQTPGQGLQFLFEYFSETQRNKGNFPGRFSGRQFSNSRSEMNVSTLELGDSALYLCASSPTGTGGIEQYFGPGTRLTVT.

This clone was found once. This rearrangement joins TRBV12-3 or TRBV12-4 to TRBJ1-6; no firm D call. V was clipped by 2 bases and J by 7 bases, with 6 bases between them. This CDR3 region has 13 residues. The CDR3 reads CASSLQVNSPLHF. The CDR3 bases are TGTGCCAGCAGTTTACAGGTCAATTCACCCCTCCACTTT.

The chain links TRBV11-2 to TRBJ1-2, with 10 bases identical to TRBD1. The V gene's germline CDR1 is SGHAT and CDR2 FQNNGV. CDR3 length equals 12 residues. The J segment lost 10 bases and the V segment lost 3 bases, leaving 2 bases of the junction unmatched. The CDR3 nucleotides are TGTGCCAGCAGCTTCGGGACAGGGGACTACACCTTC. Amino acid sequence: CASSFGTGDYTF.

This rearrangement joins TRBV4-3 to TRBJ2-2, with D perhaps assigned TRBD1 or TRBD2 (5 bases each). Per germline, CDR1 LGHNA and CDR2 YSLEER. The germline V and J ends were trimmed by 0 bases and 5 bases, with 10 bases remaining between them. The CDR3 sequence is 15 residues long. The DNA of the CDR3 is TGCGCCAGCAGCCAAGATTGGGGGTTTACCGGGGAGCTGTTTTTT. This gives the protein CASSQDWGFTGELFF.

The chain employs TRBV7-6 and TRBJ2-7, with TRBD1 matching over 10 bases. CDR3 length: 16 amino acids. After removal of 1 base from V and 2 bases from J, the junction contained 5 bases not matched to a gene. Germline loops: CDR1 SGHVS, CDR2 FNYEAQ. DNA of the CDR3: TGTGCCAGCAGCTTAGGACAGGGGGCGCTCCCCTACGAGCAGTACTTC. It codes for CASSLGQGALPYEQYF.

This sequence joins TRBV21-1 and TRBJ2-1; TRBD1, the D gene given by the table, was not confirmed from the DNA. TRBV21-1 is designated a pseudogene. The CDR3 extends over 12 amino acids. The CDR3, as DNA: TGTGCCAGCAGCAAAGGGGCCAATGAGCAGTTCTTC. As protein: CASSKGANEQFF.

Here the CDR3 reads CASSRTRNEKLFF. CDR3 DNA sequence: TGCGCCAGCAGTCGGACAAGAAATGAAAAACTGTTTTTT. The chain uses TRBV23-1 and TRBJ1-4, with D possibly TRBD1 on 5 matching bases. TRBV23-1 is noted as an ORF with a role that remains uncertain. The CDR3 runs 13 residues. V was trimmed by 4 bases and J by 5 bases, leaving 8 bases between them.